Below, 20 T cell receptor beta chains from the same sample are listed, as sequenced in a study of shared clonotypes between healthy human individuals. TCRdb keeps only in-frame clones here, not all; method: immunoSEQ multiplex PCR. The repertoire holds over a million clones, approximately 98% seen once, with about 0.45% in the top ten. The sample comprised naive CD4+ T cells sorted from blood. Subset indicated: CD45RA+ positively selected. Every receptor here comes from a man aged 25-45 years in good health.

The chain has TRBV27 and TRBJ2-7; TRBD2 matches 11 bases. The CDR3 is made up of 14 amino acids. Looked up from germline, CDR1 is MNHEY and CDR2 is SMNVEV (reference sequence). With V trimmed by 4 bases and J by 6 bases, 5 bases remained unmatched. This CDR3 reads CASSSTSGRGEQYF. Here the CDR3 DNA reads TGTGCCAGCAGTTCTACTAGCGGGAGAGGCGAGCAGTACTTC.

The V gene is TRBV27, the J gene TRBJ2-1; 9 bases are shared with TRBD1. CDR3 size: 15 residues. The germline gives CDR1 MNHEY, CDR2 SMNVEV (reference sequence). The V segment lost 4 bases and the J segment 4 bases; nucleotides outside the gene matches: 5. The CDR3 DNA reads as TGTGCCAGCAGTTCCCCGGGACAGGGTTACAATGAGCAGTTCTTC. Residues: CASSSPGQGYNEQFF.

J is TRBJ1-1 and V is TRBV30, with D hard to call. V lost 0 bases, J lost 5 bases, and 10 bases lay in between. This CDR3 has 13 amino acids. Germline loops: CDR1 GTSNPN, CDR2 SVGIG (reference sequence). CDR3: CAWSVQPRTEAFF. The CDR3 nucleotides are TGTGCCTGGAGTGTACAGCCCAGGACTGAAGCTTTCTTT. Looking up the rest from reference TRBV30 and TRBJ1-1 gives the full variable domain: SQTIHQWPATLVQPVGSPLSLECTVEGTSNPNLYWYRQAAGRGLQLLFYSVGIGQISSEVPQNLSASRPQDRQFILSSKKLLLSDSGFYLCAWSVQPRTEAFFGQGTRLTVV.

This chain joins TRBV7-3 and TRBJ2-2; perhaps TRBD1 as D (6 bases). Germline CDR1 SGHTA, CDR2 FQGTGA. This CDR3 spans 13 amino acids. Between the trimmed V and J ends, which lost 5 bases and 9 bases, there was a span of 13 bases. CDR3 DNA sequence: TGTGCCAGCAGCCCTTTCCAGGGGCGGGAGCTGTTTTTT. Amino acids: CASSPFQGRELFF.

A word on this clone: The sample contains more than one DNA sequence encoding this CDR3. V gene TRBV11-2 combines with J gene TRBJ2-2; D is unresolved. The CDR3 totals 12 residues. The V gene's germline CDR1 is SGHAT and CDR2 FQNNGV. V was trimmed by 6 bases and J by 2 bases, leaving 4 bases between them. CDR3 protein: CASSFNTGELFF. Here the CDR3 DNA reads TGTGCCAGCAGTTTTAACACCGGGGAGCTGTTTTTT.

The chain carries TRBV20-1 and TRBJ2-4, with D hard to call. The CDR3 covers 10 residues. Germline CDR1 and CDR2: DFQATT and SNEGSKA (reference sequence). The CDR3 sequence is CSGTLNIQYF. The DNA for the CDR3 is TGCAGCGGCACGTTAAACATTCAGTACTTC.

Of note for this clone: This same CDR3 is encoded by further DNA sequences in the sample. The genes are TRBV9 and TRBJ2-6; D is unresolved. The V gene's germline CDR1 is SGDLS and CDR2 YYNGEE. This CDR3 has 15 residues. V gave up 0 bases and J gave up 0 bases, with 4 bases separating them. The CDR3 bases are TGTGCCAGCAGCGTAGTTGCCTCTGGGGCCAACGTCCTGACTTTC. Residues: CASSVVASGANVLTF.

The chain has TRBV19 and TRBJ1-4; D gene ambiguous. This CDR3 has 13 residues. Germline V CDR1 and CDR2: LNHDA, SQIVND (reference sequence). Trimming removed 4 bases at V and 1 base at J, with 4 bases between. The CDR3 region is CASSRRTNEKLFF. The CDR3 DNA reads TGTGCCAGTAGTAGACGAACTAATGAAAAACTGTTTTTT.

This sequence joins TRBV27 and TRBJ2-3, with 8 bases aligning to TRBD1. The CDR3 is 16 amino acids. Germline V gives CDR1 MNHEY, CDR2 SMNVEV (reference sequence). V was pared by 2 bases and J by 0 bases, with 4 bases of the junction left unmatched. The CDR3 protein is CASSLSRGRSTDTQYF. CDR3 nucleotide sequence: TGTGCCAGCAGTTTAAGCAGGGGGCGAAGCACAGATACGCAGTATTTT.

For this clone: In the same sample, other DNA sequences code for this CDR3. The chain joins TRBV18 to TRBJ2-3; 10 bases map to TRBD2. With 5 bases clipped from V and 1 base from J, the junction kept 0 bases outside the gene matches. The CDR3 length is 14 residues. The germline gives CDR1 KGHSH, CDR2 LQKENI. The CDR3 reads CASSGTSGTDTQYF. CDR3 coding DNA: TGTGCCAGCTCAGGGACTAGCGGCACAGATACGCAGTATTTT. Full variable domain (rest looked up from reference TRBV18 and TRBJ2-3): NAGVMQNPRHLVRRRGQEARLRCSPMKGHSHVYWYRQLPEEGLKFMVYLQKENIIDESGMPKERFSAEFPKEGPSILRIQQVVRGDSAAYFCASSGTSGTDTQYFGPGTRLTVL.

The rearrangement joins TRBV4-3 to TRBJ1-5; unclear D gene. This CDR3 comprises 13 residues. V was trimmed by 4 bases and J by 7 bases, leaving 11 bases between them. The germline V gene encodes CDR1 LGHNA and CDR2 YSLEER. This chain's CDR3 is CASSRIVGQPQHF. In nucleotides, the CDR3 is TGCGCCAGCAGCCGCATTGTCGGCCAGCCCCAGCATTTT.

This rearrangement joins TRBV14 to TRBJ2-1, with TRBD2 matching 11 bases. This CDR3 is built from 16 residues. Trimming cost V 4 bases and J 7 bases; bases outside gene matches: 9. Germline-derived CDR1 and CDR2 are SGHDN and FVKESK. In DNA form, the CDR3 reads TGTGCCAGCAGCCTGGAACTAGCGGGAGTAGGAAATGAGCAGTTCTTC. This codes for CASSLELAGVGNEQFF.

The rearrangement joins TRBV20-1 to TRBJ2-3; D is unclear. CDR1 is DFQATT, CDR2 SNEGSKA, per germline (reference sequence). The CDR3 loop spans 11 amino acids. Trimming left V 8 bases short and J 7 bases short, with 13 bases between. The CDR3 loop reads CSINLAHTQYF. The CDR3 nucleotides read TGCAGTATCAACCTCGCTCATACGCAGTATTTT.

This clone was seen a single time. This chain links TRBV6-6 with TRBJ2-7; possible D gene TRBD2, 5 bases. From germline, CDR1 is MNHNY and CDR2 SVGAGI (reference sequence). The CDR3 is 14 residues long. V was cut by 2 bases and J by 3 bases, with 11 bases left in between. CDR3 coding DNA: TGTGCCAGCAGTTACCGCACGGGGAACTACGAGCAGTACTTC. It specifies CASSYRTGNYEQYF.

The chain links TRBV6-1 to TRBJ2-5; D perhaps matches TRBD1 (5 bases). Germline CDR1 and CDR2: MNHNS and SASEGT. Trimming left V 2 bases short and J 3 bases short, with 16 bases between. CDR3 length equals 16 residues. The CDR3 bases are TGTGCCAGCAGTGAAAGGAGACTGGGGCTCGAAGAGACCCAGTACTTC. This encodes CASSERRLGLEETQYF.

The V call is TRBV2, the J call TRBJ2-7; 8 nucleotides agree with TRBD1. Germline CDR1 and CDR2: SNHLY and FYNNEI. The CDR3 totals 17 residues. Trimming cost V 2 bases and J 0 bases; bases outside gene matches: 9. CDR3 nucleotide sequence: TGTGCCAGCAGTGAAAAGGTACAGGGGGTCTACTCCTACGAGCAGTACTTC. Residues: CASSEKVQGVYSYEQYF.

The rearrangement links TRBV11-3 to TRBJ2-2; TRBD2 agrees at 13 bases. The CDR3 sequence is 16 residues long. Germline-derived CDR1 and CDR2 are SGHNT and YENEEA. Trimming took 3 bases from V and 3 from J; bases not matched to a gene: 1. CDR3 sequence reads: CASSFGLAGDTGELFF. CDR3 DNA sequence: TGTGCCAGCAGCTTCGGACTAGCGGGGGACACCGGGGAGCTGTTTTTT.

The chain employs TRBV11-2 and TRBJ2-1, with TRBD2 matching over 10 bases. In germline, CDR1 is SGHAT, CDR2 FQNNGV. Germline trimming cut 3 bases from V and 7 bases from J; bases unmatched to any gene: 9. The CDR3 sequence is 16 residues long. In nucleotides, the CDR3 is TGTGCCAGCAGCTTCAGTAGCGGGAGGCCGGGGAATGAGCAGTTCTTC. Translating gives CASSFSSGRPGNEQFF.

J is TRBJ2-2 and V is TRBV7-6; D may be TRBD1 (5 bases). The CDR3 runs to 14 residues. V was cut by 4 bases and J by 1 base, with 7 bases left in between. Germline V lookup: CDR1 SGHVS, CDR2 FNYEAQ. The CDR3 is CASSSTVNTGELFF. The CDR3 DNA sequence: TGTGCCAGCAGCTCGACAGTGAACACCGGGGAGCTGTTTTTT.

V gene TRBV5-1 combines with J gene TRBJ2-5, with D hard to call. Germline V gene sequence: CDR1 SGHRS, CDR2 YFSETQ. The germline V and J ends were trimmed by 2 bases and 5 bases, with 13 bases remaining between them. The CDR3 has 14 amino acids. The CDR3 bases are TGCGCCAGCAGCTTACGTCTTCGGCGGGAGACCCAGTACTTC. Protein product: CASSLRLRRETQYF. The whole variable domain, filled in from reference TRBV5-1 and TRBJ2-5, reads KAGVTQTPRYLIKTRGQQVTLSCSPISGHRSVSWYQQTPGQGLQFLFEYFSETQRNKGNFPGRFSGRQFSNSRSEMNVSTLELGDSALYLCASSLRLRRETQYFGPGTRLLVL.